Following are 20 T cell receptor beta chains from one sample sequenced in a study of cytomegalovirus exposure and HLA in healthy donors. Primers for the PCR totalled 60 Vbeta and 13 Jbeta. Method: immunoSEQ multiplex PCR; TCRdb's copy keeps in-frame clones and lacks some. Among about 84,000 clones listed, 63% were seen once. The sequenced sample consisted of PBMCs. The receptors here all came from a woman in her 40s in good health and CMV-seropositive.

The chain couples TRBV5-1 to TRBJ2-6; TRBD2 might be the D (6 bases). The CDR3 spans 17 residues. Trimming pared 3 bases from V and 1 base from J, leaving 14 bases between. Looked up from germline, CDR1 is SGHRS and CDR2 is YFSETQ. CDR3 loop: CASSWTPGGSGANVLTF. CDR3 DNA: TGCGCCAGCAGCTGGACCCCTGGGGGGTCTGGGGCCAACGTCCTGACTTTC.

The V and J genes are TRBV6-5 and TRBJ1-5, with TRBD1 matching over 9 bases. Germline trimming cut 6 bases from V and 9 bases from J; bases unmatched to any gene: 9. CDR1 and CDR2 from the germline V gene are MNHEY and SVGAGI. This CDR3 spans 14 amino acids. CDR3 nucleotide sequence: TGTGCCAGCAGGACAGGGGGAGGCTCGCTGCCCCAGCATTTT. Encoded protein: CASRTGGGSLPQHF.

CDR3 sequence reads: CASSPRGQGGDTQYF. CDR3 bases: TGTGCCAGCAGCCCCCGAGGACAGGGAGGAGATACGCAGTATTTT. J is TRBJ2-3 and V is TRBV5-6; 8 positions match TRBD1. The CDR3 has 15 amino acids. Trimming cost V 4 bases and J 5 bases; bases outside gene matches: 9. Germline-derived CDR1 and CDR2 are SGHDT and YYEEEE.

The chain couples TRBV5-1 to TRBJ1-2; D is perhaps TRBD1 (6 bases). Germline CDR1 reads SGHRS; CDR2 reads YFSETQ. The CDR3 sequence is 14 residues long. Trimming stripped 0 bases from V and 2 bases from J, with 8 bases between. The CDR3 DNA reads TGCGCCAGCAGCTTGGACAGGGAGAACTATGGCTACACCTTC. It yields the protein CASSLDRENYGYTF.

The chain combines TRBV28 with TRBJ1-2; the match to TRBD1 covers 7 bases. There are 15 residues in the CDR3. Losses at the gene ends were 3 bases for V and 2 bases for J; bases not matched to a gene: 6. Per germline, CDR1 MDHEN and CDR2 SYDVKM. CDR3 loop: CASSFPGTENYGYTF. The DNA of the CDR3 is TGTGCCAGCAGTTTTCCGGGGACAGAGAACTATGGCTACACCTTC.

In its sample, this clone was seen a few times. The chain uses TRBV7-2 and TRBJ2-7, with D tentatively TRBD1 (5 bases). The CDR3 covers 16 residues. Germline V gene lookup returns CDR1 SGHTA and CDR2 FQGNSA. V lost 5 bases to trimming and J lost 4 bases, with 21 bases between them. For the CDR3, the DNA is TGTGCCAGCAGCAGACGTGACAGCCCACCTTTTTACGAGCAGTACTTC. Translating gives CASSRRDSPPFYEQYF.

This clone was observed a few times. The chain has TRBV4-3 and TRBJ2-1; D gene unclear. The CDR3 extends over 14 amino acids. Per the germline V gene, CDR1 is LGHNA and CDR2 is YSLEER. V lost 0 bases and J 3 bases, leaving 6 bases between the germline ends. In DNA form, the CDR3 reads TGCGCCAGCAGCCAAGATTGGCTCTACAATGAGCAGTTCTTC. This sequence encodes CASSQDWLYNEQFF.

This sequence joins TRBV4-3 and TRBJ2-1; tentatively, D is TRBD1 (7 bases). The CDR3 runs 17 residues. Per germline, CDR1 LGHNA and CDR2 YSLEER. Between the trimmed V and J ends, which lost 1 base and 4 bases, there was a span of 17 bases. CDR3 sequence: CASSQAGGAGTYNEQFF. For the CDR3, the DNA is TGCGCCAGCAGCCAAGCAGGGGGAGCGGGTACTTACAATGAGCAGTTCTTC.

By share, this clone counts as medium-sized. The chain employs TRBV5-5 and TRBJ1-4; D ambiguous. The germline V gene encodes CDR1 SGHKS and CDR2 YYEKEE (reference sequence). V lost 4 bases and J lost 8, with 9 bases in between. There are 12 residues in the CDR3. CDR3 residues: CASSRTEEKLFF. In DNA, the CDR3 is TGTGCCAGCAGCCGGACTGAAGAAAAACTGTTTTTT.

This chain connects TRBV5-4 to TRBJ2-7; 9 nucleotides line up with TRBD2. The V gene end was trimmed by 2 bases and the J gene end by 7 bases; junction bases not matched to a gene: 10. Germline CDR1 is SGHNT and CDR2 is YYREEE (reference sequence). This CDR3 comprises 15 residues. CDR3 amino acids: CASSFQLAGTGEQYF. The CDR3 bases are TGTGCCAGCAGCTTTCAACTAGCGGGCACGGGGGAGCAGTACTTC.

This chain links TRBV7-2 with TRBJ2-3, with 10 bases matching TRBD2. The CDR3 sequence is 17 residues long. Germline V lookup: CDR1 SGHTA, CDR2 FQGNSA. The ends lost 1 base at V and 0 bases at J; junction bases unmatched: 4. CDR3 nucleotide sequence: TGTGCCAGCAGCTTAGTGACTAGCGGGTCTAGCACAGATACGCAGTATTTT. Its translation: CASSLVTSGSSTDTQYF.

The CDR3 loop is CASRARDRGYEQYF. CDR3 nucleotides: TGTGCCAGCAGAGCCCGGGACAGGGGTTACGAGCAGTACTTC. The rearrangement uses TRBV7-9 and TRBJ2-7; 10 nucleotides line up with TRBD1. V dropped 6 bases and J dropped 4; count of bases not matched to a gene: 6. The CDR3 consists of 14 residues. Germline V gives CDR1 SEHNR, CDR2 FQNEAQ (reference sequence).

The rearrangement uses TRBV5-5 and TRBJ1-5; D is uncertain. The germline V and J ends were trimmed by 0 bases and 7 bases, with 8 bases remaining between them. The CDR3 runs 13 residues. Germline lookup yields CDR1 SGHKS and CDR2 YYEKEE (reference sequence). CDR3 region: CASSLDGGQPQHF. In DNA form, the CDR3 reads TGTGCCAGCAGCTTGGATGGCGGCCAGCCCCAGCATTTT. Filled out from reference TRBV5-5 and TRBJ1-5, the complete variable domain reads DAGVTQSPTHLIKTRGQQVTLRCSPISGHKSVSWYQQVLGQGPQFIFQYYEKEERGRGNFPDRFSARQFPNYSSELNVNALLLGDSALYLCASSLDGGQPQHFGDGTRLSIL.

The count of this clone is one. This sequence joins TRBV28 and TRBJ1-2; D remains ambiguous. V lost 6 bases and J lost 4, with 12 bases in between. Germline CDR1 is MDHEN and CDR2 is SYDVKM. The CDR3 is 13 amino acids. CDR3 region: CASSLGRAYGYTF. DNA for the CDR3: TGTGCCAGCAGCTTAGGGAGAGCCTATGGCTACACCTTC.

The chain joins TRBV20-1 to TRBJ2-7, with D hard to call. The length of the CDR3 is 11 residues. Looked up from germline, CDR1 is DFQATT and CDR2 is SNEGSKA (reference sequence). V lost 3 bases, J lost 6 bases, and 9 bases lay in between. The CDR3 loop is CSASILREQYF. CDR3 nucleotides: TGCAGTGCTAGTATATTGCGCGAGCAGTACTTC.

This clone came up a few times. The CDR3 nucleotides are TGTGCCAGTAACCCGGACAGGGGAGATTCACCCCTCCACTTT. This sequence encodes CASNPDRGDSPLHF. V and J are TRBV19 and TRBJ1-6; TRBD1 matches at 9 bases. J was trimmed by 8 bases and V by 7 bases; bases with no gene match: 6. Germline V lookup: CDR1 LNHDA, CDR2 SQIVND (reference sequence). The CDR3 has 14 residues.

The CDR3 DNA follows: TGTGCCATCAGGGGGGGACTAGCGGGAGCCAATGAGCAGTTCTTC. Amino acid sequence: CAIRGGLAGANEQFF. J is TRBJ2-1 and V is TRBV10-3; 14 nucleotides line up with TRBD2. The junction had 4 bases not matched to a gene; V was cut back by 6 bases and J by 6 bases. The CDR3 totals 15 residues. Germline V gives CDR1 ENHRY, CDR2 SYGVKD.

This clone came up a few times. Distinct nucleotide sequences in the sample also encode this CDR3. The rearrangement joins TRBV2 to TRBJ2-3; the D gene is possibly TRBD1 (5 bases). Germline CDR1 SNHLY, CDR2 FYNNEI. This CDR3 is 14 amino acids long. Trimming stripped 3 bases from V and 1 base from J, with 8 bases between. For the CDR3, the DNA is TGTGCCAGCAGTGAGGGCAGGGGCACAGATACGCAGTATTTT. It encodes CASSEGRGTDTQYF.

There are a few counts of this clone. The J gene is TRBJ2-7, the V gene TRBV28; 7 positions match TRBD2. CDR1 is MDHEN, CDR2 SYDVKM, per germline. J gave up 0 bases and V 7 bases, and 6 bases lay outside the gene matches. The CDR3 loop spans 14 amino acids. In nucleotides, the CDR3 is TGTGCCAGCACCGCCCCGGGGGGCTCCTACGAGCAGTACTTC. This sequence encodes CASTAPGGSYEQYF.

The CDR3: CASSLVAGQPQHF. Written as DNA, the CDR3 is TGTGCCAGCAGCTTAGTGGCAGGGCAGCCCCAGCATTTT. The V gene is TRBV7-2, the J gene TRBJ1-5; D may be TRBD1 (5 bases). The CDR3 consists of 13 residues. The germline gives CDR1 SGHTA, CDR2 FQGNSA. V lost 1 base and J lost 7, with 8 bases in between.